These 8 T cell receptor beta chains originate from one sample sequenced in a study of cytomegalovirus exposure and HLA in healthy donors. The PCR made use of 60 Vbeta and 13 Jbeta primers. Only in-frame clones appear in the TCRdb table, and some are missing; sequencing was by immunoSEQ multiplex PCR. The repertoire consists of about 77,000 clones, with approximately 78% occurring once and the leading ten covering 3% to 3.5%. Sequencing was done on a sample of PBMCs. Receptors were obtained from a man aged 35 to 55 in good health and CMV-seronegative.

Remarks on this clone: Mismatch with germline at one junction end may stem from a read error. This rearrangement joins TRBV27 to TRBJ1-2; 10 bases map to TRBD1. Germline-derived CDR1 and CDR2 are MNHEY and SMNVEV (reference sequence). This CDR3 contains 17 residues. The CDR3 reads CASSAGTGAPLDYGYPF. In DNA, the CDR3 is TGTGCCAGCAGTGCCGGGACAGGGGCCCCTCTTGACTATGGCTACCCCTTC.

This chain uses TRBV7-9 with TRBJ1-2; D is ambiguous. Germline values: CDR1 SEHNR, CDR2 FQNEAQ (reference sequence). V was cut by 2 bases and J by 8 bases, with 21 bases left in between. The CDR3 loop spans 16 amino acids. CDR3: CASSLLGADQRRGYTF. DNA for the CDR3: TGTGCCAGCAGCTTATTGGGCGCAGACCAAAGGAGGGGCTACACCTTC.

The chain uses TRBV30 and TRBJ2-5; the match to TRBD1 covers 7 bases. The CDR3 length is 13 residues. The V and J ends lost 5 bases and 1 base, in that order; junction bases with no gene match: 4. Germline loops: CDR1 GTSNPN, CDR2 SVGIG (reference sequence). CDR3 sequence reads: CAWARDSQETQYF. The DNA for the CDR3 is TGTGCCTGGGCCAGGGACAGCCAAGAGACCCAGTACTTC.

The rearrangement uses TRBV18 and TRBJ2-7; maybe TRBD1 (6 bases). This CDR3 comprises 14 residues. In germline, CDR1 is KGHSH, CDR2 LQKENI. The V and J ends lost 2 bases and 4 bases respectively, with 12 bases between them. The CDR3 sequence: CASSPGTGRYEQYF. DNA for the CDR3: TGTGCCAGCTCACCAGGTACAGGGAGATACGAGCAGTACTTC. The full variable domain, rest sourced from reference TRBV18 and TRBJ2-7, is NAGVMQNPRHLVRRRGQEARLRCSPMKGHSHVYWYRQLPEEGLKFMVYLQKENIIDESGMPKERFSAEFPKEGPSILRIQQVVRGDSAAYFCASSPGTGRYEQYFGPGTRLTVT.

The V call is TRBV5-6, the J call TRBJ1-2; the D gene is possibly TRBD1 (6 bases). The CDR3 is 16 amino acids. The ends were cut back, 4 bases at V and 4 bases at J, with 20 bases in the middle. Germline CDR1 and CDR2: SGHDT and YYEEEE. The CDR3: CASSRTGGADIYGYTF. The CDR3 DNA reads as TGTGCCAGCAGCCGGACGGGGGGCGCTGATATCTATGGCTACACCTTC.

The sample holds a few counts of this clone. The rearrangement uses TRBV5-1 and TRBJ1-4; D may be TRBD1 (5 bases). Germline V gene lookup returns CDR1 SGHRS and CDR2 YFSETQ. V lost 4 bases, J lost 0 bases, and 10 bases lay in between. CDR3 length: 15 amino acids. The CDR3 is CASSVTGATNEKLFF. The CDR3 DNA reads as TGCGCCAGCAGCGTTACAGGAGCAACTAATGAAAAACTGTTTTTT.

The chain combines TRBV4-3 with TRBJ2-7, with TRBD2 as a possible D gene (7 bases). The CDR3 totals 20 residues. Germline CDR1 and CDR2: LGHNA and YSLEER. With 0 bases removed from V and 6 bases from J, the gap between germline ends came to 30 bases. CDR3 coding DNA: TGCGCCAGCAGCCAAGATATTGGGGGCTGGCAGGGGCGGGGGACTGGCGAGCAGTACTTC. Its translation is CASSQDIGGWQGRGTGEQYF.

The chain employs TRBV6-6 and TRBJ1-6, with D unresolved. CDR3 length: 15 residues. Per the germline V gene, CDR1 is MNHNY and CDR2 is SVGAGI (reference sequence). Trimming pared 0 bases from V and 8 bases from J, leaving 11 bases between. CDR3 DNA: TGTGCCAGCAGTTACTCGGGCTCCCGGCATTCACCCCTCCACTTT. It specifies CASSYSGSRHSPLHF.